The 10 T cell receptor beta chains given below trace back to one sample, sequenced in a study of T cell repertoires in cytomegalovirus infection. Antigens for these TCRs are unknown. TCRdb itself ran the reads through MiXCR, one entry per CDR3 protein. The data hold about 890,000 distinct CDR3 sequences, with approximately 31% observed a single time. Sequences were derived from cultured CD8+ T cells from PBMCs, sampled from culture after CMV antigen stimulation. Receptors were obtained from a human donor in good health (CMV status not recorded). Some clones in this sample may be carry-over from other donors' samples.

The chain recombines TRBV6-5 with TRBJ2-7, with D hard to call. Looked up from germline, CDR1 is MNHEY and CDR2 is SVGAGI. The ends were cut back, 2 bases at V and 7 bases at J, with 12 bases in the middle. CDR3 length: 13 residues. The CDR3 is CASSYGDFGEQYF. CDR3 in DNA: TGTGCCAGCAGTTACGGCGATTTTGGTGAGCAGTACTTC.

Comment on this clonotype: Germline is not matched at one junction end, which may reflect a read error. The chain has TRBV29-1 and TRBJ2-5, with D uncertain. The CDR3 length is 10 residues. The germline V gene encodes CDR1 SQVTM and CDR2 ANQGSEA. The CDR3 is CSVDQGTQYF. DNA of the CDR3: TGCAGCGTGGACCAAGGGACCCAGTACTTC.

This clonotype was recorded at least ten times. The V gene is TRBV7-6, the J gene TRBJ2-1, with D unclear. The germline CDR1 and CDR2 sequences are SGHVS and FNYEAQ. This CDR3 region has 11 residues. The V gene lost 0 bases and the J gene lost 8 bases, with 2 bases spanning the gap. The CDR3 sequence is CASSLADEQFF. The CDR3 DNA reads TGTGCCAGCAGCTTAGCGGATGAGCAGTTCTTC.

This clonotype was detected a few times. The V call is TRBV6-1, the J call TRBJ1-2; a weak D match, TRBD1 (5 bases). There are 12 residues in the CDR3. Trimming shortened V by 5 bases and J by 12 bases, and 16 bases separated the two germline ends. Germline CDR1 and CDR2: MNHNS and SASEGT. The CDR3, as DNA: TGTGCCAGCAGTCCCCCCGAGGGAGGGGACACCTTC. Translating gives CASSPPEGGDTF.

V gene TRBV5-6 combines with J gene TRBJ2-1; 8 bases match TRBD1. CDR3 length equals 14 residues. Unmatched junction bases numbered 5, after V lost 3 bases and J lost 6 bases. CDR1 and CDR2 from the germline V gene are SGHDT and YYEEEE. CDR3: CASSSRTGPNEQFF. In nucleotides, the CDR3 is TGTGCCAGCAGCTCGAGGACAGGGCCCAATGAGCAGTTCTTC.

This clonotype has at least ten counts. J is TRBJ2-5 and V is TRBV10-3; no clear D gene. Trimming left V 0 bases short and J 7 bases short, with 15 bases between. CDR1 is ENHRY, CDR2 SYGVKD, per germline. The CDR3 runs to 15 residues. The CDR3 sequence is CAISESLDSRMTQYF. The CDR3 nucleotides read TGTGCCATCAGTGAGTCTTTGGATAGCAGGATGACCCAGTACTTC.

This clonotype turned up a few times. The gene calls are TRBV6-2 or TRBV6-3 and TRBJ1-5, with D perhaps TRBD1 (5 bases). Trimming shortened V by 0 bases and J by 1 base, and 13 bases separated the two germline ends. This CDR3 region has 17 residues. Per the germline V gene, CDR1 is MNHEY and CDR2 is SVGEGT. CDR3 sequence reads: CASSYSVGVGSNQPQHF. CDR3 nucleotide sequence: TGTGCCAGCAGTTACTCAGTGGGGGTGGGAAGCAATCAGCCCCAGCATTTT.

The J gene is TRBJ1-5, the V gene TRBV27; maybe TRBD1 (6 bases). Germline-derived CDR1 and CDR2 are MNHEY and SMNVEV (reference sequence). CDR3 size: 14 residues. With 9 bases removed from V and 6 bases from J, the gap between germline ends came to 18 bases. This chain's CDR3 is CASWAGQTGQPQHF. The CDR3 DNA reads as TGTGCCAGTTGGGCAGGACAGACCGGTCAGCCCCAGCATTTT.

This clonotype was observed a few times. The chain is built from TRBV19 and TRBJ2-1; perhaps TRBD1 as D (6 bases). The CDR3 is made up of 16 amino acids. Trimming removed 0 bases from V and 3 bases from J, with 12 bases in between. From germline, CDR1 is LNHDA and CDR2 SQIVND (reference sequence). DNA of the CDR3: TGTGCCAGTAGTATAGAAAGAGCAGGGGACTACAATGAGCAGTTCTTC. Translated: CASSIERAGDYNEQFF.

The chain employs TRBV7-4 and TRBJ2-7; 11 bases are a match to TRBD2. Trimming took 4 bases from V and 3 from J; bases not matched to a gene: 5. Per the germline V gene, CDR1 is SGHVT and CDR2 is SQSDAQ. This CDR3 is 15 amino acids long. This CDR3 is CASSSSSGGNYEQYV. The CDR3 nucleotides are TGTGCCAGCAGCTCCTCTAGCGGGGGGAACTACGAGCAGTACGTC.